Listed below are T cell receptor beta chains from one sample, sequenced in a study of tumor and adjacent non-tumor tissue in lung cancer. MiXCR, run by TCRdb on the multiplex PCR reads, gives a single entry per CDR3 protein. The sample has fewer than 55,000 distinct CDR3 sequences, roughly two thirds seen once. Material for sequencing was distant non-tumor lung tissue. The receptors come from a woman aged 40-49 years with non-small cell lung cancer. CDR3s include the opening cysteine and the closing phenylalanine or tryptophan. The D gene is left open where the match is weak. Where a row states a size, it is once, few, many or the class of an expanded clone; other rows omit it.

D,V,J,size,CDR3,DNA
TRBD1,TRBV29-1,TRBJ2-5,NA,CSGKQGNEETQCF,TGCAGCGGGAAACAGGGGAACGAAGAGACCCAGTGCTTC
NA,TRBV7-9,TRBJ1-1,NA,CASSRQVLNTEAFF,TGTGCCAGCAGCCGACAGGTCTTGAACACTGAAGCTTTCTTT
NA,TRBV5-1,TRBJ2-7,once,CASSLAAAPYEQYF,TGCGCCAGCAGCTTGGCGGCAGCCCCCTACGAGCAGTACTTC
NA,TRBV2,TRBJ2-6,NA,CDSIPVRGSGANVLTF,TGTGACAGCATCCCCGTAAGGGGCTCTGGGGCCAACGTCCTGACTTTC
NA,TRBV11-1,TRBJ1-4,NA,CVSSLGYETGTEKLFF,TGTGTCAGCAGCTTAGGCTACGAGACAGGAACCGAAAAATTGTTTTTT
NA,TRBV5-1,TRBJ2-3,many,CASSFRDTQYF,TGCGCCAGCAGCTTCAGAGATACGCAGTATTTT
TRBD1,TRBV5-6,TRBJ1-6,NA,CASRKGAANSSLHF,TGTGCCAGCAGAAAGGGGGCGGCCAATTCATCCCTCCACTTT
NA,TRBV7-9,TRBJ1-6,medium-sized,CASSSTGYNSPLHF,TGTGCCAGCAGCTCGACAGGATATAATTCACCCCTCCACTTT
NA,TRBV11-2,TRBJ2-1,NA,CATSFAIEQFF,TGTGCCACCAGCTTCGCGATTGAGCAGTTCTTC
TRBD1,TRBV7-8,TRBJ1-5,NA,CASSRQGTYINQTQHF,TGTGCCAGCAGCCGACAGGGGACTTATATCAATCAGACCCAGCATTTT
NA,TRBV11-2,TRBJ2-6,NA,CASSWSDPSEANVLTF,TGTGCCAGCAGCTGGTCAGACCCCTCCGAGGCCAACGTCCTGACTTTC
NA,TRBV5-6,TRBJ1-1,NA,CASSLLGIGGKNTDAFF,TGTGCCAGCAGTTTGTTAGGGATCGGGGGCAAAAACACTGATGCTTTCTTT
NA,TRBV20-1,TRBJ1-5,NA,CSAPSEGRRRINQHQHF,TGCAGTGCTCCTTCGGAGGGCCGGCGGCGGATCAATCAGCACCAGCATTTT
TRBD2,TRBV4-1,TRBJ2-1,NA,CASSRTLGLAGGNVYNDQFF,TGCGCCAGCAGCCGTACCCTGGGACTAGCGGGGGGGAATGTGTACAATGATCAGTTCTTC
TRBD1,TRBV9,TRBJ2-1,few,CASSLDRDEQFF,TGTGCCAGCAGTTTGGACAGGGATGAGCAGTTCTTC
NA,TRBV21-1,TRBJ2-7,few,CASSKSGYQVYEQYF,TGTGCCAGCAGCAAATCAGGGTACCAGGTCTACGAGCAGTACTTC
NA,TRBV11-3,TRBJ2-5,NA,CASNLDRGPCF,TGTGCCAGCAACTTAGATCGGGGTCCGTGCTTC
TRBD1,TRBV28,TRBJ1-5,many,CASTLGGRSHQPQHF,TGTGCCAGCACCTTAGGGGGCAGGTCCCATCAGCCCCAGCATTTT
NA,TRBV28,TRBJ2-1,many,CASSLQVEQFF,TGTGCCAGCAGTTTGCAAGTCGAGCAGTTCTTC
NA,TRBV6-6,TRBJ1-5,NA,CASSCTGVPGSQPQHF,TGTGCCAGCAGTTGCACGGGGGTTCCTGGGTCTCAGCCCCAGCATTTT
NA,TRBV4-2,TRBJ2-5,NA,CANGRIGDKETQYF,TGTGCCAACGGCCGAATCGGGGACAAAGAGACCCAGTACTTC
NA,TRBV20-1,TRBJ2-5,once,CSASQAGGTQETQYF,TGCAGTGCTTCCCAGGCCGGGGGAACCCAAGAGACCCAGTACTTC
NA,TRBV10-3,TRBJ2-2,NA,CAIGYDMDLDTGELFF,TGTGCCATCGGTTACGACATGGACTTGGACACCGGGGAGCTGTTTTTT
NA,TRBV6-1,TRBJ2-7,NA,CASRDKTVANF,TGTGCCAGCAGGGACAAGACAGTTGCGAACTTC
NA,TRBV11-2,TRBJ2-3,once,CASSLIKASRSVDTQYF,TGTGCCAGCAGCTTAATCAAGGCTAGCAGGAGCGTAGATACGCAGTATTTT
TRBD2,TRBV11-2,TRBJ2-5,NA,CASNLRIGGALWETQYF,TGTGCCAGTAACCTACGAATCGGGGGGGCCCTCTGGGAGACCCAGTACTTC
NA,TRBV11-3,TRBJ2-7,NA,CASSLRRLYEQYF,TGTGCCAGTAGCCTGCGACGGCTCTACGAGCAGTACTTC
NA,TRBV9,TRBJ2-3,NA,CASSKSGSTDTRYF,TGTGCCAGCAGCAAGAGCGGTAGCACAGATACGCGGTATTTT
NA,TRBV30,TRBJ2-5,NA,CAWKPYELRRGTQYF,TGTGCCTGGAAGCCATATGAACTTCGTAGGGGGACCCAATACTTC
NA,TRBV29-1,TRBJ1-1,few,CRGGGKNSEAFF,TGCAGGGGGGGAGGAAAGAACTCTGAAGCTTTCTTT
TRBD2,TRBV20-1,TRBJ2-7,NA,CSAPMGGTSGIKHRYEQYF,TGCAGTGCCCCTATGGGCGGGACTAGCGGGATTAAGCACCGCTACGAGCAGTACTTC
NA,TRBV29-1,TRBJ1-1,many,CSVWTPGYVNTEAFF,TGCAGCGTATGGACACCCGGTTACGTAAACACTGAAGCTTTCTTT
TRBD2,TRBV20-1,TRBJ2-1,once,CSTPPLAGDEQFF,TGCAGTACACCTCCCCTAGCGGGAGATGAGCAGTTCTTC
TRBD2,TRBV7-9,TRBJ2-1,NA,CASSLARGLTGGTMHEQFF,TGTGCCAGCAGCTTAGCTCGGGGGTTAACGGGAGGCACTATGCATGAGCAGTTCTTC
TRBD1,TRBV7-8,TRBJ1-1,once,CASSLRTGGHEYSEAFF,TGTGCCAGCAGCCTTCGGACAGGGGGCCACGAATACTCTGAAGCTTTCTTT
NA,TRBV11-3,TRBJ2-5,NA,CTSSLDRGAYF,TGTACCAGCAGCTTAGATCGGGGTGCGTACTTC
NA,TRBV12-3/TRBV12-4,TRBJ2-7,once,CASIVGQGYEQYF,TGTGCCAGCATAGTCGGGCAAGGGTACGAGCAGTACTTC
NA,TRBV6-4,TRBJ2-1,NA,CASSDYGLSGVNEQFF,TGTGCCAGTAGTGATTATGGACTATCGGGGGTTAATGAGCAGTTCTTC
NA,TRBV6-2/TRBV6-3,TRBJ2-3,NA,CVSSYSGVSTDMQYF,TGTGTCAGCAGTTACTCTGGGGTTAGCACAGATATGCAGTATTTT
TRBD1,TRBV14,TRBJ2-1,many,CASSQEPGQINEQFF,TGTGCCAGCAGCCAAGAACCGGGACAGATCAATGAGCAGTTCTTC
NA,TRBV6-5,TRBJ2-7,NA,CASSYTPAPLYEQYF,TGTGCCAGCAGTTACACTCCCGCGCCCCTATACGAACAGTACTTC
NA,TRBV11-2,TRBJ2-7,NA,CASSYIRGMVYEHYF,TGTGCCAGCAGTTATATCAGGGGTATGGTCTACGAGCACTACTTC
NA,TRBV24-1,TRBJ1-2,few,CATSDSDKKLAPSGYTF,TGTGCCACCAGTGATTCCGACAAAAAATTAGCTCCGTCCGGCTACACCTTC
NA,TRBV12-3/TRBV12-4,TRBJ2-1,NA,CASSSSRASYNEQYF,TGTGCCAGCAGTTCCAGCAGGGCCTCCTACAATGAGCAATACTTC
TRBD1,TRBV30,TRBJ2-3,NA,CAWSPGTGVDTQYF,TGTGCCTGGAGTCCCGGGACAGGGGTAGATACGCAGTATTTT
TRBD1,TRBV5-4,TRBJ2-2,NA,CVSSPPGQLNTWELFF,TGTGTCAGCAGCCCGCCGGGACAGCTGAACACCTGGGAGCTGTTTTTT